This T cell receptor (beta chain) emerged from a study of regulatory T cells in long-lasting Graves disease. Time point indicated: persistent/refractory GD, antithyroid drugs over 5 years with positive TRAb. PBMC-derived RNA was used for the TCR library. Each of the patients was recruited from an endocrinology department situated in Xi'an, China. Staff drew around 8.6 milliliters of peripheral blood into EDTA tubes. This clonotype was seen at least ten times. Its target is not known. V shed 6 bases, J shed 7 bases, and the junction held 11 bases outside the gene matches. CDR1 MNHEY and CDR2 SMNVEV come from the germline V gene (reference sequence). The CDR3 length is 15 residues. Study outcomes and limitations: Favored gene segments in persistent disease were TRBV28, TRBJ1-2 and TRBJ2-5.

Arm-PCR of CDR3 regions with iRepertoire HTBI primers generated TCR beta libraries. TCRdb reprocessed the multiplex PCR reads via MiXCR and lists one record per CDR3 protein. The sample yields fewer than 450,000 distinct CDR3 sequences, around 20% seen once. The receptor was derived from a female donor with Graves disease. The chain has TRBV27 and TRBJ1-4; 7 nucleotides align to TRBD1. The specimen was peripheral blood mononuclear cells (PBMCs), collected when the disease was refractory, from a patient treated with antithyroid drugs. This CDR3 is CASSYGDSSLEKLFF. CDR3 in DNA: TGTGCCAGCAGCTACGGGGACAGCTCTCTTGAAAAACTGTTTTTT.